The 14 T cell receptor beta chains in this list originate from one sample, sequenced in a study of beta chain features in type 1 diabetes. Study-wide results and limits: In every one of the four CD4+ subsets, TCRB CDR3s were moderately but significantly shorter in Type 1 diabetes patients.

These receptors have no identified antigens. The authors reverse transcribed all of the isolated RNA, so sequencing captured expressed TCRB transcripts. Assay: immunoSEQ multiplex PCR; the TCRdb copy retains only in-frame clones and omits some. The top ten clones hold approximately 0.081% of a sample with approximately 240,000 clones, roughly 16% of them seen once. Sequenced input: naive CD4+ T cells from blood. The receptors were gathered from a man aged 25 to 40 with type 1 diabetes.

V gene TRBV29-1 combines with J gene TRBJ2-1, with 10 nucleotides matching TRBD2. The ends lost 5 bases at V and 4 bases at J; junction bases unmatched: 14. CDR1 and CDR2 (germline): SQVTM, ANQGSEA. This CDR3 contains 17 residues. The CDR3 DNA reads TGCAGCGTTCCCGATGGTTTACTACTAGCGGGATACAATGAGCAGTTCTTC. Amino acids: CSVPDGLLLAGYNEQFF.

This chain joins TRBV30 and TRBJ1-2; D is perhaps TRBD1 (5 bases). The CDR3 consists of 14 residues. Per the germline V gene, CDR1 is GTSNPN and CDR2 is SVGIG (reference sequence). V lost 5 bases and J lost 2, with 15 bases in between. CDR3 sequence (DNA): TGTGCCTGGCATCGGGGCAGAGGAAACTATGGCTACACCTTC. Its protein is CAWHRGRGNYGYTF.

This clone was picked up a small number of times. This chain links TRBV28 with TRBJ2-2; D remains ambiguous. V lost 7 bases and J 1 base, leaving 4 bases between the germline ends. Germline V gene sequence: CDR1 MDHEN, CDR2 SYDVKM. This CDR3 has 12 amino acids. This CDR3 reads CASTMNTGELFF. The CDR3 nucleotides are TGTGCCAGCACTATGAACACCGGGGAGCTGTTTTTT.

A few counts support this clone. The chain employs TRBV4-2 and TRBJ2-7; tentatively, D is TRBD2 (6 bases). V was cut by 2 bases and J by 2 bases, with 22 bases left in between. Germline CDR1 LGHNA, CDR2 YNFKEQ. The CDR3 runs 18 residues. CDR3 loop: CASSQRLMVGEVAYEQYF. The DNA of the CDR3 is TGTGCCAGCAGCCAACGGTTGATGGTCGGGGAGGTGGCCTACGAGCAGTACTTC.

A few counts support this clone. The rearrangement links TRBV14 to TRBJ2-1; 10 bases map to TRBD2. The CDR3 is 14 amino acids. V lost 1 base to trimming and J lost 14 bases; unmatched junction nucleotides: 8. From germline, CDR1 is SGHDN and CDR2 FVKESK. CDR3 bases: TGTGCCAGCAGCCAAGCCGTAACTAGCGGGAATAAGTTCTTC. Translation gives CASSQAVTSGNKFF.

In this sample, this clone turned up a few times. V is TRBV28 and J is TRBJ2-1; no reliable D call. CDR3 length: 17 amino acids. Germline assignment: CDR1 MDHEN and CDR2 SYDVKM. Deletions cut 4 bases from V and 0 bases from J, with 16 bases between. CDR3 nucleotides: TGTGCCAGCAGTTCACCAGGTACCTTCAGCTCCTACAATGAGCAGTTCTTC. Encoded protein: CASSSPGTFSSYNEQFF.

This clone came up a few times. CDR3: CSVDGTVQETQYF. In nucleotides, the CDR3 is TGCAGCGTGGATGGGACAGTACAAGAGACCCAGTACTTC. The chain joins TRBV29-1 to TRBJ2-5; 7 nucleotides agree with TRBD1. The CDR3 is made up of 13 amino acids. With V trimmed by 6 bases and J by 2 bases, 6 bases remained unmatched. The V gene's germline CDR1 is SQVTM and CDR2 ANQGSEA.

The V gene is TRBV29-1, the J gene TRBJ1-2; D is possibly TRBD1 (6 bases). Germline loops: CDR1 SQVTM, CDR2 ANQGSEA. The CDR3 has 12 amino acids. The ends were cut back, 7 bases at V and 2 bases at J, with 11 bases in the middle. In DNA, the CDR3 is TGCAGCGGGACACAGGGAAACTATGGCTACACCTTC. Protein: CSGTQGNYGYTF.

CDR3 sequence (DNA): TGTGCCAGCAGCTCCTATGGCGCTGAGCAGTTCTTC. It encodes CASSSYGAEQFF. The rearrangement links TRBV7-2 to TRBJ2-1; D remains unclear. Germline V lookup: CDR1 SGHTA, CDR2 FQGNSA. The V and J ends lost 4 bases and 9 bases respectively, with 10 bases between them. The CDR3 covers 12 residues.

This clone was detected a few times. The V gene is TRBV2, the J gene TRBJ2-7, with 14 bases that match TRBD2. Germline lookup yields CDR1 SNHLY and CDR2 FYNNEI. V was clipped by 5 bases and J by 4 bases; unmatched bases: 4. The CDR3 runs 15 residues. The CDR3 loop is CASSSGTSGSYEQYF. Written as DNA, the CDR3 is TGTGCCAGCAGTTCAGGGACTAGCGGGAGTTACGAGCAGTACTTC.

V and J are TRBV10-3 and TRBJ2-1, with a possible D match to TRBD2 (6 bases). There are 16 residues in the CDR3. With 4 bases removed from V and 2 bases from J, the gap between germline ends came to 15 bases. The germline V gene encodes CDR1 ENHRY and CDR2 SYGVKD. The chain's CDR3 is CAISGGASETYNEQFF. CDR3 in DNA: TGTGCCATCAGTGGGGGCGCTAGCGAGACCTACAATGAGCAGTTCTTC.

This clone is a singleton in its sample. The chain carries TRBV19 and TRBJ1-5; 8 bases agree with TRBD1. J was trimmed by 2 bases and V by 7 bases; bases with no gene match: 1. The germline V gene encodes CDR1 LNHDA and CDR2 SQIVND (reference sequence). CDR3 length: 13 residues. CDR3 amino acids: CASTDRGNQPQHF. As DNA, the CDR3 is TGTGCCAGTACGGACAGGGGCAATCAGCCCCAGCATTTT.

This rearrangement joins TRBV10-3 to TRBJ2-3; no definite D call. V was clipped by 2 bases and J by 2 bases, with 11 bases between them. Per the germline V gene, CDR1 is ENHRY and CDR2 is SYGVKD. The CDR3 totals 15 residues. The CDR3 loop is CAISEGRILTDTQYF. The CDR3 region has the DNA TGTGCCATCAGTGAGGGCAGGATACTCACAGATACGCAGTATTTT.

This clone was seen a few times. V and J are TRBV7-9 and TRBJ2-2, with a possible D match to TRBD2 (5 bases). The CDR3 length is 14 residues. Germline loops: CDR1 SEHNR, CDR2 FQNEAQ (reference sequence). Trimming left V 1 base short and J 7 bases short, with 10 bases between. Written as DNA, the CDR3 is TGTGCCAGCAGCTTAGTGAGAGGGATCGGGGAGCTGTTTTTT. Protein sequence: CASSLVRGIGELFF. Drawing the rest from reference TRBV7-9 and TRBJ2-2, the complete variable domain is DTGVSQNPRHKITKRGQNVTFRCDPISEHNRLYWYRQTLGQGPEFLTYFQNEAQLEKSRLLSDRFSAERPKGSFSTLEIQRTEQGDSAMYLCASSLVRGIGELFFGEGSRLTVL.